The entry that follows covers one T cell receptor (beta chain) sequence. Its specific antigen is unknown. No much larger clonotype is one base removed from it; base qualities were not supplied. V is shortened by 5 bases, J by 9 bases, and the region joining them spans 9 bases. The germline V gene specifies SGHDT as CDR1 and YYEEEE as CDR2. The CDR3 holds 11 amino acids from the cysteine to the phenylalanine. Left in the record is the CDR3 DNA by itself, 33 bases read in frame from the first base. This sample stems from a study of blood T cell repertoires in COVID-19 (TCRdb year 2020). In terms of the full investigation: Samples from collaborators originated in the United States, Italy and Spain and spanned both the acute and convalescent phases of COVID-19. The prospective study material was composed of cDNA or gDNA derived from T cells, B-cell-depleted T cells, or PBMCs. Deeply sampled blood TCRbeta repertoires from subjects exposed to, actively infected with, or recovered from COVID-19 were included in the dataset. The repertoires were released in a freely available public database meant as a resource for research on the immune response to SARS-CoV-2. The samples were drawn from the first 160 participants of the ongoing ImmuneRACE study and from more than 1,000 subjects provided by 6 global collaborators. The sample metadata nearly always contained a de-identified subject ID, COVID-19 status, age in years and sex. Where available, HLA class I and class II types were taken from metadata supplied by the sample provider and were not determined by assay-based typing.

The collaborating institutions used their own protocols to collect whole blood in K2EDTA tubes. For TCRbeta analysis, collaborators shipped samples as frozen whole blood, isolated PBMCs, or DNA extracted from either of those sample types. TCRbeta CDR3 regions were amplified from genomic DNA using the immunoSEQ Assay, a bias-controlled multiplex PCR. The paper's data handling went like this. Nucleated cell counts per sample were estimated from amplification of reference gene primers within the assay. To quantify the absolute abundance of each unique TCRbeta CDR3 rearrangement, sequence reads were collapsed and filtered. For each sample, productive Simpson clonality was calculated as the square root of Simpson's diversity index over productive rearrangements. What TCRdb holds here is the immuneACCESS table cut down to in-frame rearrangements. Part of the clones is not present; checked against another copy, under half of the missing clones reflect an unresolved V gene, and the others are unexplained. V, J and clone size were drawn from that table, and D and trimming were deduced from the DNA. The table for this sample lists about 69,000 clones; about 90% of them were counted only once. About 5% of the sample is taken by the ten largest.

Beyond this particular receptor, the publication reports: The amount of clinical and demographic metadata varied by source and participant and was provided uncurated.

The receptor's source is a man over 45 with acute or convalescent COVID-19. The material sequenced was peripheral blood. This chain is built from TRBV5-6 and TRBJ2-1; TRBD2 is a possible D gene, resting on 6 matching bases. The CDR3 sequence is CASSWTTEQFF. The base sequence is TGTGCCAGCAGTTGGACTACTGAGCAGTTCTTC.